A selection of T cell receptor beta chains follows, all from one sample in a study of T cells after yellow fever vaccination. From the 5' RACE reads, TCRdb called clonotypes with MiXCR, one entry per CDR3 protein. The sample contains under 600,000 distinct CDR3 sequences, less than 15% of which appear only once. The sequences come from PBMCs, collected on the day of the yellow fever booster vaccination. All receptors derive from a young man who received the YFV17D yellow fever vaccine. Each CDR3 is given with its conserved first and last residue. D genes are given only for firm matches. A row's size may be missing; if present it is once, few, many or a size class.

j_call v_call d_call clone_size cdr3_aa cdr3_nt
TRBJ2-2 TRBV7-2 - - CASSLEGQLNTGELFF TGTGCCAGCAGCTTGGAAGGACAGTTGAACACCGGGGAGCTGTTTTTT
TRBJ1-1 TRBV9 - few CASSVNTGAHDTEAFF TGTGCCAGCAGCGTAAATACTGGAGCCCACGACACTGAAGCTTTCTTT
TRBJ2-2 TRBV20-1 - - CSAQGGRNTGELFF TGCAGTGCCCAAGGGGGGCGGAACACCGGGGAGCTGTTTTTT
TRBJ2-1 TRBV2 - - CASSGRRIEQFF TGTGCCAGCAGCGGACGCAGGATAGAGCAGTTCTTC
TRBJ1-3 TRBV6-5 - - CASSYQTVSGNTIYF TGTGCCAGCAGTTACCAGACAGTCTCTGGAAACACCATATATTTT
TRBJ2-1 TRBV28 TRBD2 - CASRPRDSGPSYNEQFF TGTGCCAGCAGGCCCCGGGATAGCGGGCCCTCCTACAATGAGCAGTTCTTC
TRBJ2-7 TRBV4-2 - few CASSQVYNDPYEQYF TGTGCCAGCAGCCAAGTCTATAACGACCCCTACGAGCAGTACTTC
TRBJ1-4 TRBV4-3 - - CASSQDLMGKLFF TGCGCCAGCAGCCAGGACCTTATGGGTAAACTGTTTTTT
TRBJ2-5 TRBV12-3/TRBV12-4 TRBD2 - CASSSGTSVRETQYF TGTGCCAGCAGTTCCGGGACTAGTGTGAGGGAGACCCAGTACTTC
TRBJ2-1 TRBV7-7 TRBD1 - CASSFGQGYNEQFF TGTGCCAGCAGCTTTGGACAGGGCTACAATGAGCAGTTCTTC